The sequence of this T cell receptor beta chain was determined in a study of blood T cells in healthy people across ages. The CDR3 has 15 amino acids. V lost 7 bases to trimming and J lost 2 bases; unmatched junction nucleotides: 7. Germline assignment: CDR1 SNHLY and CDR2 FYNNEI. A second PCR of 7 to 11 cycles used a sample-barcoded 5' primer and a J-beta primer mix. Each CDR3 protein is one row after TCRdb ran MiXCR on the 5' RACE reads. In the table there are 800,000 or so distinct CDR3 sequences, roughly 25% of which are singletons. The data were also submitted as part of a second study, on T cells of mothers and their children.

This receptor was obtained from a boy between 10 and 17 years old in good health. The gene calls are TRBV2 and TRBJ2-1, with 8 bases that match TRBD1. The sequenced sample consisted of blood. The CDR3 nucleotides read TGTGCCAGCACTGTGGGACAGGTAACCTACAATGAGCAGTTCTTC. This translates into CASTVGQVTYNEQFF.